This T cell receptor (beta chain) was recovered during a study of blood T cell repertoires in COVID-19. For the study at large: Sources were T cells, B-cell-depleted T cells, or PBMCs; the material itself was cDNA or gDNA.

Produced via immunoSEQ multiplex PCR; TCRdb's table is partial and in-frame only. Among some 260,000 clones, about 89% were seen once, and the ten largest hold roughly 8.6%. The study drew participants aged about 18 to 95 years from 20 to 30 US areas. Cohorts were based on clinical histories the participants reported. J gave up 4 bases and V 3 bases, and 10 bases lay outside the gene matches. Germline V CDR1 and CDR2: LGHNA, YNFKEQ. The CDR3 sequence is 18 residues long. This receptor was identified in a man aged 35-49 years who had recovered from COVID-19. Sequencing input: PBMCs or T cells enriched from blood (not recorded which). The chain is built from TRBV4-2 and TRBJ2-3; 13 nucleotides line up with TRBD2. The DNA for the CDR3 is TGTGCCAGCAGCCATGTTAGGACTAGCGGGGGCAAGGCAGATACGCAGTATTTT. Its translation is CASSHVRTSGGKADTQYF.